Shown below are 29 T cell receptor beta chains from a single sample sequenced in a study of OX40 agonist ivuxolimab in advanced cancers. TCRdb's table, derived via immunoSEQ multiplex PCR, lists solely in-frame clones and lacks some. The sample shows several thousand clones, more than 60% of them seen only once. The source was CD4+ or CD8+ T cells sorted from blood, collected in a trial of the OX40 agonist ivuxolimab. These receptors were taken from an adult with an advanced solid tumor such as melanoma, head and neck, liver or kidney cancer.

This chain joins TRBV7-2 and TRBJ2-5; TRBD1 matches 9 bases. The DNA end favors TRBJ2-7, so the J call may be wrong. The length of the CDR3 is 14 residues. In germline, CDR1 is SGHTA, CDR2 FQGNSA. CDR3 residues: CASSYGTGSYEQYF. CDR3 bases: TGTGCCAGCAGCTACGGGACAGGGTCCTACGAGCAGTACTTC.

This clone appeared once. This chain links TRBV4-1 with TRBJ2-6; D remains ambiguous. The germline gives CDR1 MGHRA, CDR2 YSYEKL. The ends were cut back, 4 bases at V and 1 base at J, with 8 bases in the middle. The CDR3 length is 15 residues. In DNA, the CDR3 is TGCGCCAGCAGCCCCCTTAATTCTGGGGCCAACGTCCTGACTTTC. Protein sequence: CASSPLNSGANVLTF.

This clone has a single count. The rearrangement joins TRBV5-6 to TRBJ2-5; D not resolved. CDR3 length: 12 residues. From germline, CDR1 is SGHDT and CDR2 YYEEEE. V lost 4 bases, J lost 0 bases, and 4 bases lay in between. CDR3 residues: CASSPNQETQYF. Written as DNA, the CDR3 is TGTGCCAGCAGCCCGAACCAAGAGACCCAGTACTTC. Supplemented by reference TRBV5-6 and TRBJ2-5, the full variable domain reads DAGVTQSPTHLIKTRGQQVTLRCSPKSGHDTVSWYQQALGQGPQFIFQYYEEEERQRGNFPDRFSGHQFPNYSSELNVNALLLGDSALYLCASSPNQETQYFGPGTRLLVL.

This rearrangement joins TRBV27 to TRBJ2-7, with D tentatively TRBD1 (7 bases). Trimming took 4 bases from V and 6 from J, leaving 13 bases between them. This CDR3 region has 13 residues. Germline values: CDR1 MNHEY, CDR2 SMNVEV (reference sequence). CDR3 DNA: TGTGCCAGCAGTTACTCTCAGGGGGGCGAGCAGTACTTC. This gives the protein CASSYSQGGEQYF.

This clone was recorded a few times. This rearrangement joins TRBV7-2 to TRBJ2-7; no firm D call. This CDR3 is built from 14 residues. In germline, CDR1 is SGHTA, CDR2 FQGNSA. V was clipped by 1 base and J by 3 bases, with 10 bases between them. The CDR3: CASSLVGGNYEQYF. Here the CDR3 DNA reads TGTGCCAGCAGCTTAGTGGGCGGAAACTACGAGCAGTACTTC.

This chain connects TRBV25-1 to TRBJ2-3; TRBD2 is a possible D gene (5 bases). Trimming removed 6 bases from V and 2 bases from J, with 9 bases in between. From germline, CDR1 is MGHDK and CDR2 SYGVNS. CDR3 size: 13 residues. In DNA, the CDR3 is TGTGCCAGCAGGGACTCTTACACAGATACGCAGTATTTT. Translation: CASRDSYTDTQYF.

The chain joins TRBV27 to TRBJ1-1; D is unclear. V lost 2 bases and J lost 0, with 7 bases in between. The CDR3 contains 14 residues. Germline V gives CDR1 MNHEY, CDR2 SMNVEV (reference sequence). The CDR3 region has the DNA TGTGCCAGCAGTTTAGTAGGGATGAACACTGAAGCTTTCTTT. Its translation: CASSLVGMNTEAFF.

The chain links TRBV11-2 to TRBJ2-5; 7 bases map to TRBD1. The CDR3 length is 14 residues. CDR1 SGHAT and CDR2 FQNNGV come from the germline V gene. J was trimmed by 5 bases and V by 3 bases; bases with no gene match: 6. The CDR3 DNA reads TGTGCCAGCAGCTTGGTAGGGGGCGGTGAGACCCAGTACTTC. Translated: CASSLVGGGETQYF.

The chain has TRBV30 and TRBJ1-2; no definite D call. The CDR3 runs 11 residues. From germline, CDR1 is GTSNPN and CDR2 SVGIG (reference sequence). V lost 4 bases to trimming and J lost 4 bases, with 7 bases between them. The CDR3 DNA reads as TGTGCCTGGACTTTGGGCTATGGCTACACCTTC. As protein: CAWTLGYGYTF.

A single count supports this clone. The chain is built from TRBV2 and TRBJ2-5, with D maybe TRBD2 (6 bases). This CDR3 has 15 amino acids. Germline-derived CDR1 and CDR2 are SNHLY and FYNNEI. V shed 8 bases and J shed 1 base, with 17 bases lying between them. The CDR3 nucleotides read TGTGCCAGCGCCGAGGACGGGGGTTTCCAAGAGACCCAGTACTTC. Translated: CASAEDGGFQETQYF.

The J gene is TRBJ1-1, the V gene TRBV5-1; D gene unclear. Germline V gene lookup returns CDR1 SGHRS and CDR2 YFSETQ. This CDR3 has 13 amino acids. V lost 3 bases, J lost 1 base, and 7 bases lay in between. CDR3 sequence (DNA): TGCGCCAGCAGCTCCGGGAAGAACACTGAAGCTTTCTTT. Its translation: CASSSGKNTEAFF.

The chain employs TRBV11-2 and TRBJ2-1, with no clear D. The V gene's germline CDR1 is SGHAT and CDR2 FQNNGV. This CDR3 has 14 amino acids. Trimming pared 5 bases from V and 7 bases from J, leaving 15 bases between. This chain's CDR3 is CASSPSANRNEQFF. As DNA, the CDR3 is TGTGCCAGCAGCCCGTCGGCCAACCGGAATGAGCAGTTCTTC.

The chain combines TRBV5-1 with TRBJ2-7; tentative D call: TRBD1 (7 bases). The CDR3 extends over 13 amino acids. In germline, CDR1 is SGHRS, CDR2 YFSETQ. Trimming shortened V by 5 bases and J by 4 bases, and 13 bases separated the two germline ends. CDR3 protein: CASSWRDSYEQYF. As DNA, the CDR3 is TGCGCCAGCAGTTGGCGGGACAGTTACGAGCAGTACTTC.

Comment on this clone: Relative to the germline gene, one junction end is altered; a read error may explain this. The same CDR3 is also encoded by other DNA sequences in this sample. This chain connects TRBV5-4 to TRBJ2-7; TRBD1 might be the D (6 bases). The CDR3 is made up of 14 amino acids. CDR1 and CDR2 (germline): SGHNT, YYREEE (reference sequence). The CDR3 spells CASSYPGTSTEQYF. The CDR3 DNA follows: TGCGCCAGCAGCTATCCAGGGACATCAACCGAGCAGTACTTC.

CDR3 sequence (DNA): TGCGCCAGCAGATCGAACAGGGATGAAGCTTTCTTT. Translating it yields CASRSNRDEAFF. The J gene is TRBJ1-1, the V gene TRBV5-1, with D maybe TRBD1 (6 bases). CDR1 and CDR2 (germline): SGHRS, YFSETQ. CDR3 length: 12 residues. Trimming cost V 5 bases and J 7 bases, with 12 bases left between them. Looking up the rest from reference TRBV5-1 and TRBJ1-1 gives the full variable domain: KAGVTQTPRYLIKTRGQQVTLSCSPISGHRSVSWYQQTPGQGLQFLFEYFSETQRNKGNFPGRFSGRQFSNSRSEMNVSTLELGDSALYLCASRSNRDEAFFGQGTRLTVV.

This clone appeared a single time. The chain employs TRBV6-1 and TRBJ2-7, with D perhaps matching TRBD1 (6 bases). CDR3 size: 14 residues. Trimming took 2 bases from V and 2 from J, leaving 10 bases between them. From germline, CDR1 is MNHNS and CDR2 SASEGT. The CDR3 DNA reads as TGTGCCAGCAGTGAACCGGACAGAACCTACGAGCAGTACTTC. Amino acids: CASSEPDRTYEQYF.

This rearrangement joins TRBV13 to TRBJ2-2, with 13 positions matching TRBD2. This CDR3 is built from 17 residues. Germline V gene data show CDR1 as PRHDT and CDR2 as FYEKMQ (reference sequence). Trimming at V came to 2 bases and at J to 2 bases, leaving 2 bases not matched to a gene. CDR3 residues: CASSLTSGGANTGELFF. For the CDR3, the DNA is TGTGCCAGCAGCTTAACTAGCGGGGGGGCCAACACCGGGGAGCTGTTTTTT. The entire variable domain, with the rest obtained from reference TRBV13 and TRBJ2-2, is as follows: AAGVIQSPRHLIKEKRETATLKCYPIPRHDTVYWYQQGPGQDPQFLISFYEKMQSDKGSIPDRFSAQQFSDYHSELNMSSLELGDSALYFCASSLTSGGANTGELFFGEGSRLTVL.

The chain employs TRBV29-1 and TRBJ1-1; the D gene is possibly TRBD1 (5 bases). Germline values: CDR1 SQVTM, CDR2 ANQGSEA. CDR3 length equals 12 residues. V was trimmed by 0 bases and J by 8 bases, leaving 10 bases between them. The CDR3 DNA follows: TGCAGCGTTGAAGATGCAGGGAGGGAAGCTTTCTTT. Translated: CSVEDAGREAFF.

V usage is TRBV6-1 and J usage is TRBJ1-2, with 11 bases lining up with TRBD1. This CDR3 contains 15 residues. From germline, CDR1 is MNHNS and CDR2 SASEGT. V was pared by 1 base and J by 8 bases, with 6 bases of the junction left unmatched. As DNA, the CDR3 is TGTGCCAGCAGTGAAGGAGGACAGGGGGCGGAAGGCTACACCTTC. Translation gives CASSEGGQGAEGYTF.

The chain links TRBV7-9 to TRBJ2-1; D remains ambiguous. Trimming shortened V by 1 base and J by 7 bases, and 5 bases separated the two germline ends. This CDR3 contains 12 residues. Germline V gene lookup returns CDR1 SEHNR and CDR2 FQNEAQ (reference sequence). The CDR3 DNA reads as TGTGCCAGCAGCTTAGGGGTAAATGAGCAGTTCTTC. It translates to CASSLGVNEQFF.

As for this clone: Other DNA sequences from this sample encode an identical CDR3 as well. This sequence joins TRBV27 and TRBJ2-1; no reliable D call. Looked up from germline, CDR1 is MNHEY and CDR2 is SMNVEV (reference sequence). V lost 5 bases and J 7 bases, leaving 9 bases between the germline ends. This CDR3 is built from 12 residues. Here the CDR3 reads CASSTGRNEQFF. The CDR3 region has the DNA TGTGCCAGCAGTACTGGACGGAATGAGCAGTTCTTC.

Regarding this clone: With only one base between it and a far larger clone, this is likely a read error. The chain has TRBV5-1 and TRBJ2-3, with D uncertain. This CDR3 comprises 13 residues. Germline V CDR1 and CDR2: SGHRS, YFSETQ. Trimming shortened V by 1 base and J by 1 base, and 4 bases separated the two germline ends. CDR3 bases: TGCGCCAGCAGCTTGTGGGGCACAGATACGCAGTATTTT. It specifies CASSLWGTDTQYF.

The chain joins TRBV5-5 to TRBJ1-3; D is undetermined. From germline, CDR1 is SGHKS and CDR2 YYEKEE (reference sequence). The CDR3 has 15 residues. Trimming took 1 base from V and 2 from J, leaving 10 bases between them. Written as DNA, the CDR3 is TGTGCCAGCAGCTTGACCCCGGGGACTGGAAACACCATATATTTT. It yields the protein CASSLTPGTGNTIYF. The full variable domain, in which reference TRBV5-5 and TRBJ1-3 provide the parts outside the CDR3, is DAGVTQSPTHLIKTRGQQVTLRCSPISGHKSVSWYQQVLGQGPQFIFQYYEKEERGRGNFPDRFSARQFPNYSSELNVNALLLGDSALYLCASSLTPGTGNTIYFGEGSWLTVV.

This clone was seen only once. CDR3 loop: CAINADLRGNEQFF. The CDR3 coding sequence is TGTGCCATCAACGCAGACCTGCGGGGCAATGAGCAGTTCTTC. The rearrangement links TRBV10-3 to TRBJ2-1, with D possibly being TRBD2 (6 bases). This CDR3 comprises 14 residues. The ends were cut back, 7 bases at V and 6 bases at J, with 16 bases in the middle. Germline V gene data show CDR1 as ENHRY and CDR2 as SYGVKD.

The genes are TRBV6-4 and TRBJ1-2; weak D call: TRBD1 (6 bases). V dropped 5 bases and J dropped 7 bases, with 17 bases sitting between them. This CDR3 contains 14 residues. Germline lookup yields CDR1 MRHNA and CDR2 SNTAGT. The CDR3 sequence is CASSTLDSRLGYTF. CDR3 coding DNA: TGTGCCAGCAGTACCCTGGACAGCAGGCTTGGCTACACCTTC.

The chain links TRBV30 to TRBJ1-3, with D possibly being TRBD1 (6 bases). Germline lookup yields CDR1 GTSNPN and CDR2 SVGIG (reference sequence). Trimming left V 4 bases short and J 1 base short, with 11 bases between. The CDR3 loop spans 14 amino acids. CDR3 region: CAWTSGQSGNTIYF. The CDR3 DNA reads as TGTGCCTGGACGAGCGGACAGTCTGGAAACACCATATATTTT. Full variable domain (missing parts from reference TRBV30 and TRBJ1-3): SQTIHQWPATLVQPVGSPLSLECTVEGTSNPNLYWYRQAAGRGLQLLFYSVGIGQISSEVPQNLSASRPQDRQFILSSKKLLLSDSGFYLCAWTSGQSGNTIYFGEGSWLTVV.

The J gene is TRBJ2-3, the V gene TRBV7-9, with D tentatively TRBD1 (6 bases). Germline V gene data show CDR1 as SEHNR and CDR2 as FQNEAQ (reference sequence). CDR3 length: 15 residues. Trimming left V 3 bases short and J 1 base short, with 11 bases between. In DNA form, the CDR3 reads TGTGCCAGCAGCTTCCAGGACAGCCGCACAGATACGCAGTATTTT. Amino acids: CASSFQDSRTDTQYF.

The CDR3 is CASSYSARGTDTQYF. The DNA of the CDR3 is TGTGCCAGCAGTTACAGTGCCAGGGGCACAGATACGCAGTATTTT. The chain couples TRBV6-5 to TRBJ2-3; D might be TRBD1 (5 bases). The CDR3 loop spans 15 amino acids. The ends were cut back, 2 bases at V and 1 base at J, with 10 bases in the middle. Germline-derived CDR1 and CDR2 are MNHEY and SVGAGI.

V usage is TRBV27 and J usage is TRBJ2-1, with 7 bases lining up with TRBD2. Germline V gene data show CDR1 as MNHEY and CDR2 as SMNVEV (reference sequence). CDR3 size: 14 residues. Trimming cost V 5 bases and J 8 bases; bases outside gene matches: 9. DNA for the CDR3: TGTGCCAGCAGTCTGGGACTAAATTACGATGAGCAGTTCTTC. Translation gives CASSLGLNYDEQFF.